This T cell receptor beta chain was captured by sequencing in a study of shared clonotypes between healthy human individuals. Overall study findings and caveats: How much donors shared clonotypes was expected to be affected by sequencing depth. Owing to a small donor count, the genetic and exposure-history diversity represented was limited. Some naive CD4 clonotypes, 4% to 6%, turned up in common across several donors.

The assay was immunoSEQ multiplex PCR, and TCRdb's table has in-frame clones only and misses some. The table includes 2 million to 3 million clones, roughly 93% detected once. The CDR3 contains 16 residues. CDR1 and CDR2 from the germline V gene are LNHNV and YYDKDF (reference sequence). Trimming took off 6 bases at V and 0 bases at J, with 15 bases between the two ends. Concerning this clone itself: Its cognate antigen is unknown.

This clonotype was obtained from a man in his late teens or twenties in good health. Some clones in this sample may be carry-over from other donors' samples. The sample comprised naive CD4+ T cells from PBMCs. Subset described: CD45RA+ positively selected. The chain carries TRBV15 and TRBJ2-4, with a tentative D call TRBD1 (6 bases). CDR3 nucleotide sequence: TGTGCCACCAGTTACGGACAGTCACTAGCCAAAAACATTCAGTACTTC. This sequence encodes CATSYGQSLAKNIQYF.